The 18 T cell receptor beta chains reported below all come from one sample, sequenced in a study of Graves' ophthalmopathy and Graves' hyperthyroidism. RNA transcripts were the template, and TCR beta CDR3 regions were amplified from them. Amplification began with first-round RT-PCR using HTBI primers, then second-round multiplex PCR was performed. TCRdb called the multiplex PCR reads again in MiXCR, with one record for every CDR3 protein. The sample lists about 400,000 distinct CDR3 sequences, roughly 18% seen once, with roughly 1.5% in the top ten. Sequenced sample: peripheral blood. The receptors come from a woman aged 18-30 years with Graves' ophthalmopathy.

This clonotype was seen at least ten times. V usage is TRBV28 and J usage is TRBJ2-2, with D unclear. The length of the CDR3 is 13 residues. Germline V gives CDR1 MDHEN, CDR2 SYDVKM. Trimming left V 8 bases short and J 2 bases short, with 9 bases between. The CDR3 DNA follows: TGTGCCAGCTGTTATCCTAACACCGGGGAGCTGTTTTTT. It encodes CASCYPNTGELFF. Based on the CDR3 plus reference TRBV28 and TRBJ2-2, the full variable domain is DVKVTQSSRYLVKRTGEKVFLECVQDMDHENMFWYRQDPGLGLRLIYFSYDVKMKEKGDIPEGYSVSREKKERFSLILESASTNQTSMYLCASCYPNTGELFFGEGSRLTVL.

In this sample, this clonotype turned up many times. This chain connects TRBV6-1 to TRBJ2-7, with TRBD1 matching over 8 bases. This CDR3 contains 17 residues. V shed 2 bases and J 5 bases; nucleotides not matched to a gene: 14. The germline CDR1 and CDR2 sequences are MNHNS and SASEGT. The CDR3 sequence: CASSEWSLRTGIHEQYF. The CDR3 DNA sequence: TGTGCCAGCAGTGAATGGTCATTGCGGACAGGGATCCACGAGCAGTACTTC.

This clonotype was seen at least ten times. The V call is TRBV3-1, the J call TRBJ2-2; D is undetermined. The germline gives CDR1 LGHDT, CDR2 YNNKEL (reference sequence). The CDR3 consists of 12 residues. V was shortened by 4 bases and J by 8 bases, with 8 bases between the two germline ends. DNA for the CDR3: TGTGCCAGCAGCCTCATACGGGGGGAGCTGTTTTTT. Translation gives CASSLIRGELFF.

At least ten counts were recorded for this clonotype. CDR3 nucleotides: TGTGCCAGCAGTCCTATCCAGGGGAACAATCAGCCCCAGCATTTT. Its protein product is CASSPIQGNNQPQHF. This chain connects TRBV28 to TRBJ1-5; perhaps TRBD1 as D (6 bases). This CDR3 comprises 15 residues. Germline CDR1 MDHEN, CDR2 SYDVKM. The V end lost 5 bases, the J end lost 3 bases, and 14 bases lay between the germline ends. Filled out from reference TRBV28 and TRBJ1-5, the complete variable domain reads DVKVTQSSRYLVKRTGEKVFLECVQDMDHENMFWYRQDPGLGLRLIYFSYDVKMKEKGDIPEGYSVSREKKERFSLILESASTNQTSMYLCASSPIQGNNQPQHFGDGTRLSIL.

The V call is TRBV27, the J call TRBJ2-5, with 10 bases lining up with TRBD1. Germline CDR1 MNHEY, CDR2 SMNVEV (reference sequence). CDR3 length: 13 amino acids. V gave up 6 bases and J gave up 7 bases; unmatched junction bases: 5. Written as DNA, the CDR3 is TGTGCCAGCAGCCGACAGGGGGCCGCGACCCAGTACTTC. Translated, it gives CASSRQGAATQYF.

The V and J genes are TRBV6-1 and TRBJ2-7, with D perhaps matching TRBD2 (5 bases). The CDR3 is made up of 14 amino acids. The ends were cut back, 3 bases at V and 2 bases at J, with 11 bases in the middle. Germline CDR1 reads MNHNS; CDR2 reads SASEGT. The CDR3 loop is CASSDGNKPYEQYF. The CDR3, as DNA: TGTGCCAGCAGTGACGGGAACAAACCCTACGAGCAGTACTTC.

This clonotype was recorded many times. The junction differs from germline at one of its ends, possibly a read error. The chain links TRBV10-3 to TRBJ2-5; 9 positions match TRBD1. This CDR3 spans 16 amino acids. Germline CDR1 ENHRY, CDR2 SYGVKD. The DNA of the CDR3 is TGTGCCATCAGTGAGGTAAAACCGGGACAGGGAGAGTCCCAGTACTTC. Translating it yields CAISEVKPGQGESQYF.

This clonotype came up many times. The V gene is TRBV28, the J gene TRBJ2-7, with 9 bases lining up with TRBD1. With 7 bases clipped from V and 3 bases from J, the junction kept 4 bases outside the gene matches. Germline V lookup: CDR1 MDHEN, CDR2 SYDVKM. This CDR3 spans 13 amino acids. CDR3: CASTQTGGYEQYF. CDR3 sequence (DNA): TGTGCCAGCACTCAGACAGGGGGCTACGAGCAGTACTTC.

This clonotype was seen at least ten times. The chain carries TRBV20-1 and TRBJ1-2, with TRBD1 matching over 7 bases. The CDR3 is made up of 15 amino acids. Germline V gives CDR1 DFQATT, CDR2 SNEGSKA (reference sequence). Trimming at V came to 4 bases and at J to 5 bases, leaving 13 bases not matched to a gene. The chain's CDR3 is CSATQWAGGNYGYTF. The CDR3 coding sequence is TGCAGTGCTACCCAATGGGCAGGGGGTAATTATGGCTACACCTTC.

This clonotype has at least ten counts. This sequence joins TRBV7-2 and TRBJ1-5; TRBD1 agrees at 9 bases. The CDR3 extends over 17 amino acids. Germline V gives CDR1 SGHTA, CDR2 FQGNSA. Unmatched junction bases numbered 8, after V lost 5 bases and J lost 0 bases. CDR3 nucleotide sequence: TGTGCCAGCAGCCTGGGCATGACAGGGGGTAGCAATCAGCCCCAGCATTTT. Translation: CASSLGMTGGSNQPQHF.

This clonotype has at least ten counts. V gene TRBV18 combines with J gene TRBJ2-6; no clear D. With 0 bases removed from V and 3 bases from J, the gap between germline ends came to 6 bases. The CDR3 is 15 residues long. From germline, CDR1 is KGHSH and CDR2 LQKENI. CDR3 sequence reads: CASSPPVFGANVLTF. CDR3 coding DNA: TGTGCCAGCTCACCACCGGTTTTTGGGGCCAACGTCCTGACTTTC.

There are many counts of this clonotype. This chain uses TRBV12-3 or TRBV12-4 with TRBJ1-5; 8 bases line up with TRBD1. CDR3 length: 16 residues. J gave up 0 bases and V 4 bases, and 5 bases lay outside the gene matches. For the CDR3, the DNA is TGTGCCAGCAGTTCTTCACAGGGGGGTAGCAATCAGCCCCAGCATTTT. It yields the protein CASSSSQGGSNQPQHF.

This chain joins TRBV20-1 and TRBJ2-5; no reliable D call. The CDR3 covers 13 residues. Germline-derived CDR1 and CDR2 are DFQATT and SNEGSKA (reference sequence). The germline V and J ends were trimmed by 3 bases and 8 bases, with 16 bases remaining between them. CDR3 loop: CSARVSVKRTQYF. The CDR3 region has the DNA TGCAGTGCTAGGGTATCAGTAAAGAGAACCCAGTACTTC.

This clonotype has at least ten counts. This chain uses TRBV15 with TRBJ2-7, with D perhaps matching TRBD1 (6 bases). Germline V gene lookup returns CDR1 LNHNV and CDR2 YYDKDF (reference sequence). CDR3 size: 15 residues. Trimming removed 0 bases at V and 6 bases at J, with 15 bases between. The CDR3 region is CATSRETGGLTEQYF. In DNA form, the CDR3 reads TGTGCCACCAGCAGAGAGACAGGAGGACTCACCGAGCAGTACTTC.

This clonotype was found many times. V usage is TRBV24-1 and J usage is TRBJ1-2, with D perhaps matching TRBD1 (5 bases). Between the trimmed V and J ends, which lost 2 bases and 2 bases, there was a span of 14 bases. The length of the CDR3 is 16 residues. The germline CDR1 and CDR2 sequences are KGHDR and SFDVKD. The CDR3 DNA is TGTGCCACCAGTGATTCCCTACAGGAGTCGAACTATGGCTACACCTTC. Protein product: CATSDSLQESNYGYTF.

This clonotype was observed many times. CDR3: CASSLGGPGRGYGYTF. The CDR3 region has the DNA TGTGCCAGCAGTTTGGGAGGTCCGGGGCGAGGCTATGGCTACACCTTC. J is TRBJ1-2 and V is TRBV25-1; maybe TRBD1 (5 bases). The germline V gene encodes CDR1 MGHDK and CDR2 SYGVNS. Trimming stripped 5 bases from V and 4 bases from J, with 20 bases between. The CDR3 runs 16 residues.

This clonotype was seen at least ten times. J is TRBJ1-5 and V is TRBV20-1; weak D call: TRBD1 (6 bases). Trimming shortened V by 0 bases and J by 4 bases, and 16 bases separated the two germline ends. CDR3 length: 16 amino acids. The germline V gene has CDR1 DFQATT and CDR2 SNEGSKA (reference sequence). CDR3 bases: TGCAGTGCTAGAGATCGTAGGGGGGGGCTAAATCAGCCCCAGCATTTT. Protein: CSARDRRGGLNQPQHF.

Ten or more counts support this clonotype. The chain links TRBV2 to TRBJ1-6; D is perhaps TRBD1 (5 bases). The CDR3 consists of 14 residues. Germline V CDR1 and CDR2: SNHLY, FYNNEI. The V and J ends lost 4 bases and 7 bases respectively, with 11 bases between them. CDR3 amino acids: CASSVRVENSPLHF. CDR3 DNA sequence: TGTGCCAGCAGTGTCAGGGTAGAGAATTCACCCCTCCACTTT. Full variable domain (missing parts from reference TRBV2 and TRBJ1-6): EPEVTQTPSHQVTQMGQEVILRCVPISNHLYFYWYRQILGQKVEFLVSFYNNEISEKSEIFDDQFSVERPDGSNFTLKIRSTKLEDSAMYFCASSVRVENSPLHFGNGTRLTVT.